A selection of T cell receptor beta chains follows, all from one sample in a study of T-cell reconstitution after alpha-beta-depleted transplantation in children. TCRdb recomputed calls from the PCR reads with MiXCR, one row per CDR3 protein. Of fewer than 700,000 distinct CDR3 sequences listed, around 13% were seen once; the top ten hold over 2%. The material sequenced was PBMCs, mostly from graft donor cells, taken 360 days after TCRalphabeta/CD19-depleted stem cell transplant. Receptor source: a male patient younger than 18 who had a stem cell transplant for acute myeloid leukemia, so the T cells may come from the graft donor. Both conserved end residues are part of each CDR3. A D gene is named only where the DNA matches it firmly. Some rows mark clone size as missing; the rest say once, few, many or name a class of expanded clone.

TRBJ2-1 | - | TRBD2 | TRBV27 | CASSLPPGRARKNNEQFF | TGTGCCAGCAGTTTACCTCCCGGGAGGGCCCGGAAGAACAATGAGCAGTTCTTC
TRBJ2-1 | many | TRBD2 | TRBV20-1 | CSAVTSGRAYEQFF | TGCAGTGCTGTGACTAGCGGGAGGGCCTATGAGCAGTTCTTC
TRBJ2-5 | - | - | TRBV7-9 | CASSLGTLSQETQYF | TGTGCCAGCAGCTTAGGCACCTTATCCCAAGAGACCCAGTACTTC
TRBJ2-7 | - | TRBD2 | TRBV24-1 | CATSDWTTPGLAVHEQYF | TGTGCCACCAGTGATTGGACCACTCCGGGACTAGCGGTTCACGAGCAGTACTTC
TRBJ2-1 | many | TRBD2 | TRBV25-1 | CASSVGLAPFF | TGTGCCAGCAGTGTGGGACTAGCTCCGTTCTTC
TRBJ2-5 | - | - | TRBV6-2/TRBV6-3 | CASSYDRRGSLQETQYF | TGTGCCAGCAGTTACGACCGAAGAGGCTCCTTGCAAGAGACCCAGTACTTC
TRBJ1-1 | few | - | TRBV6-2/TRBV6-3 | CASSYSSRGSTEAFF | TGTGCCAGCAGTTACTCGAGTCGGGGGAGCACTGAAGCTTTCTTT
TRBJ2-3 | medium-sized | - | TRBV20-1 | CSARDQNAFLTSTDTQYF | TGCAGTGCCCGGGACCAGAACGCGTTCCTCACTAGCACAGATACGCAGTATTTT
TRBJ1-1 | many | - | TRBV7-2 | CASSLGTLF | TGTGCCAGCAGCTTAGGAACCCTCTTT
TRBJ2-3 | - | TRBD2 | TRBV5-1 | CASSLNSSGSTNTQYF | TGCGCCAGCAGCTTGAACTCAAGCGGGAGCACAAATACGCAGTATTTT
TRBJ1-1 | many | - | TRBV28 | CASSLLGSTEAFF | TGTGCCAGCAGTTTATTGGGTAGTACTGAAGCTTTCTTT
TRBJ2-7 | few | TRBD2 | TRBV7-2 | CASKREGLFPATEQYF | TGTGCCAGCAAGAGGGAGGGACTTTTCCCCGCTACGGAGCAGTACTTC
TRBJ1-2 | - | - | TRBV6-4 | CASPTGRTDYGYTF | TGTGCCAGCCCCACGGGACGGACAGATTATGGCTACACCTTC
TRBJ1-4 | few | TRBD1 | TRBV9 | CASSVGGQSNEKLFF | TGTGCCAGCAGCGTAGGGGGACAGTCTAATGAAAAACTGTTTTTT
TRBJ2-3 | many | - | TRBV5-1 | CASSFRGTDTQYF | TGCGCCAGCAGCTTTCGGGGCACAGATACGCAGTATTTT
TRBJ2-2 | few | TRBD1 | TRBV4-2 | CASSKGPRQGTNTGELFF | TGTGCCAGCAGCAAAGGCCCGAGACAGGGGACGAACACCGGGGAGCTGTTTTTT
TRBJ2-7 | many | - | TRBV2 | CASRIDSYYEQYF | TGTGCCAGCAGGATCGACAGCTACTACGAGCAGTACTTC
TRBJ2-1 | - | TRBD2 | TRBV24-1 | CATSDPGTSGRNGNEQFF | TGTGCCACCAGTGACCCAGGGACTAGCGGGAGAAATGGAAATGAGCAGTTCTTC
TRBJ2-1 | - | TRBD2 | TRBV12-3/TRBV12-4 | CASSPGTSGWTYNEQFF | TGTGCCAGCAGTCCCGGGACTAGCGGGTGGACCTACAATGAGCAGTTCTTC
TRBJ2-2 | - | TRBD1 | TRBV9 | CASSVGQGGTGELFF | TGTGCCAGCAGCGTAGGACAGGGCGGTACCGGGGAGCTGTTTTTT
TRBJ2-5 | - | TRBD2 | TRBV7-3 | CASSFRASGGRETQYF | TGTGCCAGCAGCTTCCGAGCTAGCGGCGGAAGGGAGACCCAGTACTTC
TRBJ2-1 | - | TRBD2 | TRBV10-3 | CAIGNGTSGRLSSYNEQFF | TGTGCCATCGGTAACGGGACTAGCGGGAGGTTGAGCTCCTACAATGAGCAGTTCTTC
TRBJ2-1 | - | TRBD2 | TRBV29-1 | CSVEWGLAGGGNEQFF | TGCAGCGTTGAGTGGGGACTAGCGGGAGGTGGCAATGAGCAGTTCTTC
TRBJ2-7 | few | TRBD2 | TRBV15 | CATSRDLGLVLYEQYF | TGTGCCACCAGCAGGGACCTGGGACTAGTTCTCTACGAGCAGTACTTC
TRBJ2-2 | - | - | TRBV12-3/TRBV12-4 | CASTLGVFTGELFF | TGTGCCAGCACCCTAGGGGTTTTCACCGGGGAGCTGTTTTTT
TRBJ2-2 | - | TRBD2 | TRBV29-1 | CSVGRTSGEGNTGELFF | TGCAGCGTGGGCCGGACTAGCGGGGAGGGGAACACCGGGGAGCTGTTTTTT
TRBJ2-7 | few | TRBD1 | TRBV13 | CASSQRQGVWLSYEQYF | TGTGCCAGCAGCCAAAGACAGGGGGTATGGCTCTCCTACGAGCAGTACTTC
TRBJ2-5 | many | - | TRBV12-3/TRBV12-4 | CASSLYWSALQETQYF | TGTGCCAGCAGTTTATACTGGAGCGCTCTCCAAGAGACCCAGTACTTC
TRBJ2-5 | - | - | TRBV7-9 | CASSEDGQETQYF | TGTGCCAGCAGCGAGGACGGTCAAGAGACCCAGTACTTC
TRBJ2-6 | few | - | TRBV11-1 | CASSFTPGHSVAGANVLTF | TGTGCCAGCAGTTTTACTCCGGGACATAGCGTCGCTGGGGCCAACGTCCTGACTTTC
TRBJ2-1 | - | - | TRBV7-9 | CASSLGAGPGNEQFF | TGTGCCAGCAGCTTAGGTGCGGGTCCGGGCAATGAGCAGTTCTTC
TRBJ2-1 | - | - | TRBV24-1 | CATSDPGPYTEQFF | TGTGCCACCAGTGACCCCGGCCCGTACACTGAGCAGTTCTTC
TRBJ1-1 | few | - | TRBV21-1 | CASSKQPTKNTEAFF | TGTGCCAGCAGCAAACAGCCTACCAAGAACACTGAAGCTTTCTTT
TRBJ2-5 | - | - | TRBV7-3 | CASSPLTETQYF | TGTGCCAGCAGCCCGTTGACGGAGACCCAGTACTTC
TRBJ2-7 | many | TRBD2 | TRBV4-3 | CASSQDWTSVSYEQYF | TGCGCCAGCAGCCAAGACTGGACTAGCGTTTCCTACGAGCAGTACTTC
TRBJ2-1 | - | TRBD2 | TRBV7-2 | CASSLRRGGRTYNEQFF | TGTGCCAGCAGCTTACGGCGTGGCGGGAGGACCTACAATGAGCAGTTCTTC
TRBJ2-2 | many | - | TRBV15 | CATSTRQANTGELFF | TGTGCCACCTCCACGAGACAGGCGAACACCGGGGAGCTGTTTTTT
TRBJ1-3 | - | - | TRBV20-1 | CRAGNGLHSGNTIYF | TGCAGAGCTGGGAACGGCTTACACTCTGGAAACACCATATATTTT
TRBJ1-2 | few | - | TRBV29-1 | CSVGRTGGNYGYTF | TGCAGCGTTGGGAGGACCGGGGGCAACTATGGCTACACCTTC
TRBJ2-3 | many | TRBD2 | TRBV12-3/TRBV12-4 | CASSLNGGGPIDTQYF | TGTGCCAGCAGTTTGAATGGGGGAGGGCCAATTGATACGCAGTATTTT
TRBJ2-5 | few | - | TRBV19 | CASSIRGAQYF | TGTGCCAGTAGTATCCGCGGCGCCCAGTACTTC
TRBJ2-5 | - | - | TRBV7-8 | CASGSETQYF | TGTGCCAGCGGTTCGGAGACCCAGTACTTC
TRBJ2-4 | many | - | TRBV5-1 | CASSYDPVNIQYF | TGCGCCAGCAGCTACGACCCGGTGAACATTCAGTACTTC